The 6 T cell receptor beta chains in this list originate from one sample, sequenced in a study of tumor-infiltrating lymphocytes in primary liver carcinoma. RNA and DNA were co-extracted from roughly 20-30 mg of unsorted bulk tissue. The researchers produced TCR beta cDNA from approximately 540 ng total RNA with a constant-region primer. Construction of TCR beta libraries relied on three successive nested multiplex PCR rounds employing slightly modified ARM-PCR. Forward primers for TRBV1-TRBV30 and a C-beta reverse primer served the first two PCR rounds, at roughly 10 cycles each. Each CDR3 protein gets one entry after TCRdb re-called the multiplex PCR reads with MiXCR. Counted here are approximately 79,000 distinct CDR3 sequences, about 70% occurring once; the ten biggest clones make up 25% to 30%. The sequenced material came from liver tumor tissue from sampling region 4. Subset in this sample: tumor region T4, right-lateral pole. The receptors shown here come from a man aged 35 to 55 with primary liver carcinoma and hepatitis B virus infection.

This chain joins TRBV29-1 and TRBJ2-1, with D maybe TRBD2 (5 bases). CDR1 SQVTM and CDR2 ANQGSEA come from the germline V gene. CDR3 length: 14 residues. V lost 6 bases and J 8 bases, leaving 20 bases between the germline ends. The CDR3 DNA follows: TGCAGCGTCGCCGAGACTAAGAGTGGGGATGAGCAGTTCTTC. It translates to CSVAETKSGDEQFF.

About this clonotype: Since a much larger clone is just one base distant, this may be a read error. Because it lacks the conserved phenylalanine or tryptophan at the end, this CDR3 is likely a read error. The chain employs TRBV5-1 and TRBJ2-2; D is perhaps TRBD1 (5 bases). V lost 4 bases and J lost 3, with 7 bases in between. The CDR3 has 13 amino acids. Germline assignment: CDR1 SGHRS and CDR2 YFSETQ. This chain's CDR3 is CASSLQDTGELFC. The DNA of the CDR3 is TGCGCCAGCAGCCTACAGGACACCGGGGAGCTGTTTTGT.

With regard to this clonotype: An end of the junction does not agree with germline; a read error may underlie this. V gene TRBV12-3 or TRBV12-4 combines with J gene TRBJ2-5, with D uncertain. This CDR3 is built from 11 residues. The CDR3 spells CANSWQETRYF. The CDR3 region has the DNA TGTGCCAACAGTTGGCAAGAGACCCGGTACTTC.

The chain uses TRBV12-3 or TRBV12-4 and TRBJ2-1, with a possible D match to TRBD2 (6 bases). Trimming removed 0 bases from V and 8 bases from J, with 17 bases in between. The CDR3 runs 16 residues. The CDR3 is CASSLAEGPRGYEQFF. CDR3 coding DNA: TGTGCCAGCAGTTTAGCGGAGGGGCCTAGAGGGTATGAGCAGTTCTTC.

This clonotype was seen once. This may come from a read error, since a much larger clone is one base off. V gene TRBV2 combines with J gene TRBJ2-4; TRBD1 agrees at 9 bases. The CDR3 is 13 residues long. Germline CDR1 and CDR2: SNHLY and FYNNEI. CDR3 DNA sequence: TGTGTCAGCATCCGGGACAGGGAAAACATTCAGTACTTC. This translates into CVSIRDRENIQYF. Full variable domain (remainder filled in from reference TRBV2 and TRBJ2-4): EPEVTQTPSHQVTQMGQEVILRCVPISNHLYFYWYRQILGQKVEFLVSFYNNEISEKSEIFDDQFSVERPDGSNFTLKIRSTKLEDSAMYFCVSIRDRENIQYFGAGTRLSVL.

Ten or more counts support this clonotype. The chain recombines TRBV12-3 or TRBV12-4 with TRBJ1-4; 8 bases line up with TRBD1. The CDR3 is 14 amino acids. V was pared by 5 bases and J by 8 bases, with 7 bases of the junction left unmatched. CDR3 in DNA: TGTGCCAGCAGTCTTCAGGGGGCGGGCGAAAAACTGTTTTTT. This gives the protein CASSLQGAGEKLFF.